This TCR beta chain was identified in a study of kidney transplant recipient with SARS-CoV-2 infection. TCRdb processed the reads anew with MiXCR; each CDR3 protein has one entry. The sample contains 200,000 to 300,000 distinct CDR3 sequences, about 28% of which appear only once. Concerning this clonotype itself: This sequence may be a read error, since a much larger clone differs from it by one base.

The CDR3 totals 14 residues. Germline V gene data show CDR1 as MNHGY and CDR2 as SAAAGT. The starting material was a blood sample, obtained at baseline and around day 110 from a kidney transplant recipient. The V and J genes are TRBV6-8 and TRBJ2-2, with 8 nucleotides matching TRBD1. The sequence derives from a male patient aged 25-45 years who had COVID-19 and was a kidney transplant recipient. T cells may partly derive from the graft donor. CDR3 sequence: CASSNRGSTGELLF. Written as DNA, the CDR3 is TGTGCCAGCAGTAACAGGGGGAGCACCGGGGAGCTGCTTTTT.